The 10 T cell receptor beta chains below all came from one sample that was sequenced in a study of blood T cell repertoires in COVID-19. Sequenced by immunoSEQ multiplex PCR; TCRdb stores in-frame clones only, minus some. The sample lists around 200,000 clones; 80% to 90% were seen once. The specimen sequenced was peripheral blood. The receptors originated from an elderly woman with acute or convalescent COVID-19.

V is TRBV7-8 and J is TRBJ2-1; 8 nucleotides agree with TRBD2. Germline V gene lookup returns CDR1 SGHVS and CDR2 FQNEAQ. The CDR3 is 18 residues long. The ends lost 0 bases at V and 3 bases at J; junction bases unmatched: 10. In DNA form, the CDR3 reads TGTGCCAGCAGCTTAGCCGGCGCGGCGGGAGGTTACTACAATGAGCAGTTCTTC. Translating it yields CASSLAGAAGGYYNEQFF.

The chain employs TRBV19 and TRBJ1-5, with a possible D match to TRBD1 (6 bases). Germline V CDR1 and CDR2: LNHDA, SQIVND (reference sequence). The CDR3 loop spans 19 amino acids. V gave up 4 bases and J gave up 0 bases, with 22 bases separating them. In nucleotides, the CDR3 is TGTGCCAGTAGTACCTCCCCCAACAGGGCTAGGAGTAGCAATCAGCCCCAGCATTTT. Encoded protein: CASSTSPNRARSSNQPQHF.

The chain is built from TRBV7-8 and TRBJ2-2, with D tentatively TRBD2 (5 bases). The V end lost 3 bases, the J end lost 4 bases, and 9 bases lay between the germline ends. The CDR3 has 14 residues. Germline V gene data show CDR1 as SGHVS and CDR2 as FQNEAQ. CDR3 region: CASSLLAGTGELFF. CDR3 coding DNA: TGTGCCAGCAGCTTGCTGGCGGGCACCGGGGAGCTGTTTTTT.

CDR3 coding DNA: TGTGCCAGCAGCCCGACTATCGGCTATGGCTACACCTTC. Residues: CASSPTIGYGYTF. V usage is TRBV3-1 (or the pseudogene TRBV3-2) and J usage is TRBJ1-2, with D unresolved. This CDR3 is 13 amino acids long. Trimming took 4 bases from V and 4 from J, leaving 10 bases between them. Germline CDR1 and CDR2: LGHDT and YNNKEL (reference sequence).

The V gene is TRBV6-5, the J gene TRBJ2-7; D is unclear. The V end lost 8 bases, the J end lost 5 bases, and 7 bases lay between the germline ends. Germline V gives CDR1 MNHEY, CDR2 SVGAGI. The CDR3 contains 10 residues. Here the CDR3 reads CASGDHEQYF. CDR3 bases: TGTGCCAGCGGAGATCACGAGCAGTACTTC.

V and J are TRBV7-2 and TRBJ2-3; D possibly corresponds to TRBD1 (5 bases). There are 16 residues in the CDR3. V lost 0 bases and J 0 bases, leaving 10 bases between the germline ends. The germline V gene has CDR1 SGHTA and CDR2 FQGNSA. The CDR3 sequence is CASSLAGRVSTDTQYF. CDR3 DNA: TGTGCCAGCAGCTTAGCTGGCAGGGTTAGCACAGATACGCAGTATTTT.

This chain joins TRBV19 and TRBJ1-4, with D perhaps TRBD1 (5 bases). CDR1 is LNHDA, CDR2 SQIVND, per germline (reference sequence). The CDR3 has 16 amino acids. The ends were cut back, 5 bases at V and 7 bases at J, with 20 bases in the middle. CDR3 protein: CASSAPELGEGEKLFF. CDR3 DNA sequence: TGTGCCAGTAGTGCACCGGAATTAGGGGAGGGTGAAAAACTGTTTTTT. The full variable domain, completed using reference TRBV19 and TRBJ1-4, is DGGITQSPKYLFRKEGQNVTLSCEQNLNHDAMYWYRQDPGQGLRLIYYSQIVNDFQKGDIAEGYSVSREKKESFPLTVTSAQKNPTAFYLCASSAPELGEGEKLFFGSGTQLSVL.

The table lists this clone with a count of one. V is TRBV4-3 and J is TRBJ1-1; D gene unclear. CDR1 is LGHNA and CDR2 is YSLEER in the germline V gene. Trimming took 1 base from V and 1 from J, leaving 10 bases between them. The CDR3 loop spans 15 amino acids. CDR3 residues: CASSQGVRENTEAFF. The CDR3 nucleotides are TGCGCCAGCAGCCAAGGAGTACGAGAGAACACTGAAGCTTTCTTT.

The chain is built from TRBV6-1 and TRBJ2-2; D not certain. The V end was cut by 2 bases, the J end by 1 base, with 8 bases between. CDR3 length: 15 residues. Germline values: CDR1 MNHNS, CDR2 SASEGT. The CDR3 coding sequence is TGTGCCAGCAGTGAATACAGATTGAACACCGGGGAGCTGTTTTTT. This encodes CASSEYRLNTGELFF.

The J gene is TRBJ2-2, the V gene TRBV2, with D maybe TRBD2 (5 bases). V lost 8 bases to trimming and J lost 1 base, with 11 bases between them. CDR3 size: 14 residues. Germline assignment: CDR1 SNHLY and CDR2 FYNNEI. CDR3: CASGLEGNTGELFF. In DNA, the CDR3 is TGTGCCAGCGGGTTAGAGGGGAACACCGGGGAGCTGTTTTTT. The full variable domain, its missing parts supplied by reference TRBV2 and TRBJ2-2, is EPEVTQTPSHQVTQMGQEVILRCVPISNHLYFYWYRQILGQKVEFLVSFYNNEISEKSEIFDDQFSVERPDGSNFTLKIRSTKLEDSAMYFCASGLEGNTGELFFGEGSRLTVL.